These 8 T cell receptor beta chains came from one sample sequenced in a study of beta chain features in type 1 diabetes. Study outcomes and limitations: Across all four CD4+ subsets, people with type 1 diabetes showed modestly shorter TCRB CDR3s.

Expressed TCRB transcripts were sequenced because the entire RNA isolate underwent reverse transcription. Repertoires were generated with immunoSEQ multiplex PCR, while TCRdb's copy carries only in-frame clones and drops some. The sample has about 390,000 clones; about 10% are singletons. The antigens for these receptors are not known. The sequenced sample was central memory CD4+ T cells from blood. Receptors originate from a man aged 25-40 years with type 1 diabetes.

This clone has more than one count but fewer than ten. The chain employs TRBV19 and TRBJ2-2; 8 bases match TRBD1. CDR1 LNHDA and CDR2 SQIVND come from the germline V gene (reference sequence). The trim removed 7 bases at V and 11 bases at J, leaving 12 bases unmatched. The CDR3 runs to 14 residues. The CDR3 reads CASTDRGSPDELFF. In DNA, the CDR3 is TGTGCCAGTACCGACAGGGGAAGTCCCGATGAGCTGTTTTTT.

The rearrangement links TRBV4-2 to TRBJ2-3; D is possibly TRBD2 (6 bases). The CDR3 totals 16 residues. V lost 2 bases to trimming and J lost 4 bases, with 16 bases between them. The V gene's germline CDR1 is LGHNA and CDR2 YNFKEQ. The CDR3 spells CASSQNPSEESDTQYF. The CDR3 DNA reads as TGTGCCAGCAGCCAAAACCCTAGCGAAGAATCAGATACGCAGTATTTT.

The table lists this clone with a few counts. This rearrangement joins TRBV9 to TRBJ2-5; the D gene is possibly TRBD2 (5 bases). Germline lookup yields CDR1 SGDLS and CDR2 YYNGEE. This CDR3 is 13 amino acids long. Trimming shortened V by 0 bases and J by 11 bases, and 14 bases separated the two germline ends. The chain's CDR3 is CASSVDLLGVQYF. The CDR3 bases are TGTGCCAGCAGCGTAGACCTCCTCGGGGTGCAGTACTTC.

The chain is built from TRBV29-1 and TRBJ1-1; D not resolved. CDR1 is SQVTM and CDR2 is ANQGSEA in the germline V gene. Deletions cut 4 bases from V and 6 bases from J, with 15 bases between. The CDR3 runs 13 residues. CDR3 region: CSVGYLTTSEAFF. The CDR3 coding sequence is TGCAGCGTTGGATACCTCACTACCTCTGAAGCTTTCTTT.

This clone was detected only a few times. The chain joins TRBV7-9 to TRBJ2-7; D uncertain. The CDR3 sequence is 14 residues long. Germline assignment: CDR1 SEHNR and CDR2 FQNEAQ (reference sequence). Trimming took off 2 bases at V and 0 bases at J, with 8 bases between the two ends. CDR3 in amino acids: CASSLYPSSYEQYF. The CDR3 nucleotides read TGTGCCAGCAGCTTATACCCAAGCTCCTACGAGCAGTACTTC.

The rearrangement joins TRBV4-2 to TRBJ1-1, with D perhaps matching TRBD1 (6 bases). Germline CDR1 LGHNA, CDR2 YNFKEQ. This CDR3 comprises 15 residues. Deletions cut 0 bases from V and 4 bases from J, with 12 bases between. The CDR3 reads CASSQDNRDGTEAFF. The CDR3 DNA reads TGTGCCAGCAGCCAAGATAACAGGGATGGCACTGAAGCTTTCTTT.

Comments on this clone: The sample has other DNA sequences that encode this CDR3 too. Here the CDR3 reads CASSLEGTEAFF. In DNA, the CDR3 is TGCGCCAGCAGCTTGGAAGGGACTGAAGCTTTCTTT. The rearrangement links TRBV5-1 to TRBJ1-1; no clear D gene. CDR1 and CDR2 (germline): SGHRS, YFSETQ. V was cut by 0 bases and J by 5 bases, with 5 bases left in between. This CDR3 region has 12 residues.

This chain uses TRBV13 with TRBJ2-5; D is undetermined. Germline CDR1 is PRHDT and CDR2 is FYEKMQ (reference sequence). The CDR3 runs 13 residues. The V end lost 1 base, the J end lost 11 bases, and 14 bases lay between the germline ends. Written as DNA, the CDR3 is TGTGCCAGCAGCTTAGTTATTGGTGGTGAGCAGTACTTC. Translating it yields CASSLVIGGEQYF.